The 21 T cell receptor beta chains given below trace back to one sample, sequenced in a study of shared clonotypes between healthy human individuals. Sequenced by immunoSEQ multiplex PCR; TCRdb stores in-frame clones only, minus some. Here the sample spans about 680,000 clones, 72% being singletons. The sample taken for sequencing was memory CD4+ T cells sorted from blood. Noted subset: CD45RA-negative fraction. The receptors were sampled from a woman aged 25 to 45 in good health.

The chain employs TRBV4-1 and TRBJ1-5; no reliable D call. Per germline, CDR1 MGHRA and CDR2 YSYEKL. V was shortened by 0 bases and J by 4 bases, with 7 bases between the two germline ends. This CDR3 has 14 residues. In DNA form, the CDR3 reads TGCGCCAGCAGCCAAGAAGGAGGTAATCAGCCCCAGCATTTT. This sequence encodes CASSQEGGNQPQHF.

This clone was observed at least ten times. The CDR3 DNA reads as TGTGCCAGCAGCTTAGGATCGGGATGGGAGCAGTACTTC. Translated, it gives CASSLGSGWEQYF. This rearrangement joins TRBV7-9 to TRBJ2-7; D may be TRBD2 (5 bases). The CDR3 is 13 amino acids. V lost 1 base and J 7 bases, leaving 11 bases between the germline ends. The germline V gene encodes CDR1 SEHNR and CDR2 FQNEAQ (reference sequence). The full variable domain, its missing parts supplied by reference TRBV7-9 and TRBJ2-7, is DTGVSQNPRHKITKRGQNVTFRCDPISEHNRLYWYRQTLGQGPEFLTYFQNEAQLEKSRLLSDRFSAERPKGSFSTLEIQRTEQGDSAMYLCASSLGSGWEQYFGPGTRLTVT.

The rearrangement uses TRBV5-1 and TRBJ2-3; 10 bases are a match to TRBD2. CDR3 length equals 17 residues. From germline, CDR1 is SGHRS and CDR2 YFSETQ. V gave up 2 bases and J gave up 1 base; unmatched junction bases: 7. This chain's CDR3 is CASSLTASGSGTDTQYF. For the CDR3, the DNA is TGCGCCAGCAGCTTAACCGCTAGCGGGAGTGGCACAGATACGCAGTATTTT.

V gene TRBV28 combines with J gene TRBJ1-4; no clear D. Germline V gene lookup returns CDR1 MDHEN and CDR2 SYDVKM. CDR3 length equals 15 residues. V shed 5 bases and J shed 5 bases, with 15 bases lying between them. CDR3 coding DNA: TGTGCCAGCAGTCCACTTTTGGGGATGAATGAAAAACTGTTTTTT. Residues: CASSPLLGMNEKLFF. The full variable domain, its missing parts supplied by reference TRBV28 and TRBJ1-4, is DVKVTQSSRYLVKRTGEKVFLECVQDMDHENMFWYRQDPGLGLRLIYFSYDVKMKEKGDIPEGYSVSREKKERFSLILESASTNQTSMYLCASSPLLGMNEKLFFGSGTQLSVL.

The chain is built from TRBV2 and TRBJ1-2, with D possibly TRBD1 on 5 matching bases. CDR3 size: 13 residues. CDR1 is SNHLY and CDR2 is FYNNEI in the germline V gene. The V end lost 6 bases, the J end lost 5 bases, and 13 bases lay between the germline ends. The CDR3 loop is CASRGTRQYGYTF. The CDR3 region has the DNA TGTGCCAGCAGAGGGACCCGACAGTATGGCTACACCTTC.

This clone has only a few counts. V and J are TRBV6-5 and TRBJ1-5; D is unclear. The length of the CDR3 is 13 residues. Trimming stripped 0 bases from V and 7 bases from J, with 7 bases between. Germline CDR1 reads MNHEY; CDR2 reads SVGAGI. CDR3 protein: CASSYSRWQPQHF. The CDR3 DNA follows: TGTGCCAGCAGTTACTCGAGGTGGCAGCCCCAGCATTTT.

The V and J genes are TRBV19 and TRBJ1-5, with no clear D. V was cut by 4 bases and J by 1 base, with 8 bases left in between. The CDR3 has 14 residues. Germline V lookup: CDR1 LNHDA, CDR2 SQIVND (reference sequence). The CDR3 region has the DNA TGTGCCAGTAGTAATCAGGCAAGCAATCAGCCCCAGCATTTT. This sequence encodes CASSNQASNQPQHF. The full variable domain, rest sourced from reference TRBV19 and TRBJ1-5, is DGGITQSPKYLFRKEGQNVTLSCEQNLNHDAMYWYRQDPGQGLRLIYYSQIVNDFQKGDIAEGYSVSREKKESFPLTVTSAQKNPTAFYLCASSNQASNQPQHFGDGTRLSIL.

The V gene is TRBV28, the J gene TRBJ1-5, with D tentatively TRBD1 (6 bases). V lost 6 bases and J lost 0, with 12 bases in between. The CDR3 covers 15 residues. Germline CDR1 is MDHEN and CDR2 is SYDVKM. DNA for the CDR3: TGTGCCAGCAGCCAAGGGACATCTAGCAATCAGCCCCAGCATTTT. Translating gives CASSQGTSSNQPQHF.

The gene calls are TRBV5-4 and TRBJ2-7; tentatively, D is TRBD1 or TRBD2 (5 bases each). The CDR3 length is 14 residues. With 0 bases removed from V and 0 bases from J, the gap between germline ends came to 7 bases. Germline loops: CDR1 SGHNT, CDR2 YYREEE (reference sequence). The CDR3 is CASSLGGSSYEQYF. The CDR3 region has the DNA TGTGCCAGCAGCTTGGGGGGGAGCTCCTACGAGCAGTACTTC.

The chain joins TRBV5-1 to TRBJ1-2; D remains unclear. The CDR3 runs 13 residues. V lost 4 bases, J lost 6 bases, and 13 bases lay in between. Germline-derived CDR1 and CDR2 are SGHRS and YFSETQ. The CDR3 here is CASSKSVGNGYTF. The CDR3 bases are TGCGCCAGCAGCAAATCTGTGGGAAATGGCTACACCTTC.

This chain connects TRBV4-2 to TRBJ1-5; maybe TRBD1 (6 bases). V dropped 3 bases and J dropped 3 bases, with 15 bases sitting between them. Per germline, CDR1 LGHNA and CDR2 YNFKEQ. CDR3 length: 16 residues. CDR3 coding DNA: TGTGCCAGCAGCCACCAACAGGGCTCTAACAATCAGCCCCAGCATTTT. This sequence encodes CASSHQQGSNNQPQHF.

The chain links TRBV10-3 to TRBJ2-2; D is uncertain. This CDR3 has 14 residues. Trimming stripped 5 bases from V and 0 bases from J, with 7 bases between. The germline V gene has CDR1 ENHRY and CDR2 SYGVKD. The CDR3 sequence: CAISWDSNTGELFF. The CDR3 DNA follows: TGTGCCATCAGTTGGGATTCGAACACCGGGGAGCTGTTTTTT.

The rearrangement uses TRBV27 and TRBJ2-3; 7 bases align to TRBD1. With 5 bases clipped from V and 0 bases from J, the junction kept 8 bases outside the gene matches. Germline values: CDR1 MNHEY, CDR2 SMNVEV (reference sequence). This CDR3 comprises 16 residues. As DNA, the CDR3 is TGTGCCAGCAGTCCTAGACAGGGTCTGAGCACAGATACGCAGTATTTT. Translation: CASSPRQGLSTDTQYF.

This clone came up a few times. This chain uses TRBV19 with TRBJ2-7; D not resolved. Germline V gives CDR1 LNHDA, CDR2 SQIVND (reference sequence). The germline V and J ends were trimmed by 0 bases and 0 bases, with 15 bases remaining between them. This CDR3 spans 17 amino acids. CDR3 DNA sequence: TGTGCCAGTAGTATAGATCGAGCCAGGACGGACTCCTACGAGCAGTACTTC. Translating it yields CASSIDRARTDSYEQYF.

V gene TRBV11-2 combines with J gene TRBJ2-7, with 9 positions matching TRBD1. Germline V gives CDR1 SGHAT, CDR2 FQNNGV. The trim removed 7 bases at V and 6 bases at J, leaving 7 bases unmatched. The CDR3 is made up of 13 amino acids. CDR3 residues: CASTRDRDLEQYF. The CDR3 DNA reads TGTGCCAGCACCCGGGACAGGGATCTCGAGCAGTACTTC. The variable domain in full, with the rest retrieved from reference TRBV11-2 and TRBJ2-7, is EAGVAQSPRYKIIEKRQSVAFWCNPISGHATLYWYQQILGQGPKLLIQFQNNGVVDDSQLPKDRFSAERLKGVDSTLKIQPAKLEDSAVYLCASTRDRDLEQYFGPGTRLTVT.

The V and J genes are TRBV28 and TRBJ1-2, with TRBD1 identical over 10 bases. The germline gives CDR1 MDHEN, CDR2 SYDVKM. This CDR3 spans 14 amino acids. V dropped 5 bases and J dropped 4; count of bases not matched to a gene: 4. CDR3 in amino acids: CASSQTGGSYGYTF. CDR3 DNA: TGTGCCAGCAGTCAGACAGGGGGCAGCTATGGCTACACCTTC.

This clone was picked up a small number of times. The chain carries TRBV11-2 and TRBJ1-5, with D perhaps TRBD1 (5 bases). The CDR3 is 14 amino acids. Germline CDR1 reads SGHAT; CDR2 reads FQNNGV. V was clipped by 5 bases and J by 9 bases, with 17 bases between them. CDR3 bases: TGTGCCAGCAGCCACCTCGGGGCGCGAGGGCCCCAGCATTTT. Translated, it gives CASSHLGARGPQHF.

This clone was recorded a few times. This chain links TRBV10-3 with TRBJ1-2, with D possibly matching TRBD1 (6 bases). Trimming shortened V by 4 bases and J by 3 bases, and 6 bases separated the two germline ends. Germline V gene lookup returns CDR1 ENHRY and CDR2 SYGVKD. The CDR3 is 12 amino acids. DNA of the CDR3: TGTGCCATCAGTGGACAGGACTATGGCTACACCTTC. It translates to CAISGQDYGYTF.

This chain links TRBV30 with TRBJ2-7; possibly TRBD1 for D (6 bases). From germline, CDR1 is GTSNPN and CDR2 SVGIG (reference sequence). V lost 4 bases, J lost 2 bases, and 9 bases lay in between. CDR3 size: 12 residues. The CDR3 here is CAWTTGAYEQYF. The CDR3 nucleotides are TGTGCCTGGACGACAGGCGCCTACGAGCAGTACTTC. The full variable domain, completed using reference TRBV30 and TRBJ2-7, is SQTIHQWPATLVQPVGSPLSLECTVEGTSNPNLYWYRQAAGRGLQLLFYSVGIGQISSEVPQNLSASRPQDRQFILSSKKLLLSDSGFYLCAWTTGAYEQYFGPGTRLTVT.

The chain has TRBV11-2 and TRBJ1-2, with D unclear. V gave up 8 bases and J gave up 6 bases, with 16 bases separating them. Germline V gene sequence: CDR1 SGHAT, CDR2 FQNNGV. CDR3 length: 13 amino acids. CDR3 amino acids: CASPNAPADGYTF. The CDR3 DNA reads TGTGCCAGCCCTAACGCACCTGCGGATGGCTACACCTTC.

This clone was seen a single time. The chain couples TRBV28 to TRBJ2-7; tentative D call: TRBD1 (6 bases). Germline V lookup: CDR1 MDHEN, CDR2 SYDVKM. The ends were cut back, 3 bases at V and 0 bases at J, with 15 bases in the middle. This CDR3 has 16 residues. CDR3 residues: CASSFGAGASSYEQYF. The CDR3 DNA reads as TGTGCCAGCAGTTTTGGCGCAGGGGCAAGCTCCTACGAGCAGTACTTC. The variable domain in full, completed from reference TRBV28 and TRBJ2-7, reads DVKVTQSSRYLVKRTGEKVFLECVQDMDHENMFWYRQDPGLGLRLIYFSYDVKMKEKGDIPEGYSVSREKKERFSLILESASTNQTSMYLCASSFGAGASSYEQYFGPGTRLTVT.